The T cell receptor (beta chain) described here comes from a study of early T cells in non-severe SARS-CoV-2 infection. About the study: The sequenced material was bulk RNA from unsorted whole blood, and its chains were unpaired.

This clonotype was counted only a few times. The antigen is undetermined. General study results and limits: Missing private and CD4 specificities, VDJdb matching favored anti-spike CD8 responses.

There are 15 residues in the CDR3. Losses at the gene ends were 2 bases for V and 5 bases for J; bases not matched to a gene: 4. CDR1 ENHRY and CDR2 SYGVKD come from the germline V gene. The TCR library protocol was used to attach unique molecular identifiers. These identifiers were attached to individual cDNA molecules. Each CDR3 protein is one row after TCRdb ran MiXCR on the 5' RACE reads. The table has tens of thousands of distinct CDR3 sequences, 8.5% to 12% seen once. Sequenced sample: whole blood. The V and J genes are TRBV10-3 and TRBJ2-3; TRBD2 agrees at 10 bases. The origin of this receptor is an adult who was a healthcare worker with PCR-confirmed SARS-CoV-2 infection or an uninfected control (not recorded which). The CDR3 coding sequence is TGTGCCATCAGTGAGGGGACTAGCGTCCTAGATACGCAGTATTTT. It translates to CAISEGTSVLDTQYF.